The 32 T cell receptor beta chains below were found in one sample sequenced in a study of neurological immune-mediated disorders. TCRdb re-called the 5' RACE reads through MiXCR, storing one row per CDR3 protein. The sample includes approximately 68,000 distinct CDR3 sequences, around 5% of them seen just once. Material: PBMCs. Receptors originate from a woman aged 70-85 years with multiple sclerosis.

This clonotype was counted ten times or more. CDR3 sequence: CASSQSGGASNQPQHF. The CDR3 DNA sequence: TGTGCCAGCAGCCAGAGCGGGGGGGCAAGCAATCAGCCCCAGCATTTT. The V gene is TRBV5-5, the J gene TRBJ1-5; maybe TRBD1 (6 bases). Germline values: CDR1 SGHKS, CDR2 YYEKEE (reference sequence). The CDR3 sequence is 16 residues long. The V and J ends lost 4 bases and 1 base respectively, with 15 bases between them.

This clonotype has at least ten counts. The chain uses TRBV20-1 and TRBJ2-1, with D possibly TRBD1 on 6 matching bases. CDR3 length: 14 amino acids. The V gene's germline CDR1 is DFQATT and CDR2 SNEGSKA (reference sequence). V was pared by 5 bases and J by 10 bases, with 21 bases between. The CDR3 bases are TGCAGTGCTCCCCGGGACATGGGGGTCAGAGAGCAGTTCTTC. The encoded protein is CSAPRDMGVREQFF.

This clonotype has at least ten counts. The V gene is TRBV20-1, the J gene TRBJ2-7; D unresolved. Trimming took off 4 bases at V and 2 bases at J, with 12 bases between the two ends. Per the germline V gene, CDR1 is DFQATT and CDR2 is SNEGSKA (reference sequence). The CDR3 has 13 residues. This chain's CDR3 is CSAIGPPTYEQYF. CDR3 DNA: TGCAGTGCTATCGGGCCCCCCACCTACGAGCAGTACTTC.

This clonotype was recorded at least ten times. V gene TRBV20-1 combines with J gene TRBJ2-1, with D possibly being TRBD2 (5 bases). The germline CDR1 and CDR2 sequences are DFQATT and SNEGSKA (reference sequence). The CDR3 covers 13 residues. Trimming took 5 bases from V and 2 from J, leaving 10 bases between them. In DNA, the CDR3 is TGCAGTGCTCAGGCAGCGGCCTACAATGAGCAGTTCTTC. Protein product: CSAQAAAYNEQFF.

The table lists this clonotype with many counts. The rearrangement uses TRBV2 and TRBJ1-3, with no clear D. The CDR3 is 16 residues long. Germline-derived CDR1 and CDR2 are SNHLY and FYNNEI. The V end lost 7 bases, the J end lost 1 base, and 17 bases lay between the germline ends. CDR3 sequence (DNA): TGTGCCAGCAAGGAAGGGTGGCGTCTATCTGGAAACACCATATATTTT. This codes for CASKEGWRLSGNTIYF.

This clonotype was observed many times. The J gene is TRBJ1-1, the V gene TRBV5-1; 9 nucleotides align to TRBD1. After removal of 3 bases from V and 1 base from J, the junction contained 7 bases not matched to a gene. This CDR3 spans 16 amino acids. Germline V CDR1 and CDR2: SGHRS, YFSETQ. CDR3 in amino acids: CASSSQGAGANTEAFF. CDR3 DNA sequence: TGCGCCAGCAGCTCACAGGGGGCTGGTGCGAACACTGAAGCTTTCTTT.

There are many counts of this clonotype. The genes are TRBV12-3 or TRBV12-4 and TRBJ1-2; TRBD1 agrees at 7 bases. The CDR3 totals 14 residues. V was pared by 2 bases and J by 8 bases, with 8 bases of the junction left unmatched. The CDR3 DNA reads as TGTGCCAGCAGTTTATCACAGGGGATAACCGGCTACACCTTC. This encodes CASSLSQGITGYTF.

This clonotype showed up many times. The rearrangement uses TRBV5-1 and TRBJ1-1; D not resolved. The germline gives CDR1 SGHRS, CDR2 YFSETQ. Trimming took 0 bases from V and 1 from J, leaving 7 bases between them. This CDR3 is 14 amino acids long. CDR3 loop: CASSLDSGNTEAFF. In DNA, the CDR3 is TGCGCCAGCAGCTTGGATAGCGGGAACACTGAAGCTTTCTTT. The complete variable domain, with remaining parts taken from reference TRBV5-1 and TRBJ1-1, reads KAGVTQTPRYLIKTRGQQVTLSCSPISGHRSVSWYQQTPGQGLQFLFEYFSETQRNKGNFPGRFSGRQFSNSRSEMNVSTLELGDSALYLCASSLDSGNTEAFFGQGTRLTVV.

The sample holds many counts of this clonotype. The rearrangement links TRBV5-5 to TRBJ2-3; 10 positions match TRBD2. Looked up from germline, CDR1 is SGHKS and CDR2 is YYEKEE (reference sequence). The junction had 5 bases not matched to a gene; V was cut back by 1 base and J by 3 bases. This CDR3 has 16 residues. In DNA form, the CDR3 reads TGTGCCAGCAGCTTGCTAGCGGGAGTTGAAACAGATACGCAGTATTTT. Translated, it gives CASSLLAGVETDTQYF.

This clonotype came up many times. The DNA of the CDR3 is TGTGCCAGCAGCTTTTTGGGATTGGGACAGGGTGCCTACAATGAGCAGTTCTTC. Protein sequence: CASSFLGLGQGAYNEQFF. The rearrangement links TRBV7-9 to TRBJ2-1; 9 nucleotides align to TRBD1. CDR1 and CDR2 (germline): SEHNR, FQNEAQ (reference sequence). This CDR3 comprises 18 residues. Unmatched junction bases numbered 11, after V lost 3 bases and J lost 2 bases.

This clonotype was observed many times. The V call is TRBV7-2, the J call TRBJ1-4, with D perhaps TRBD1 (5 bases). The germline V and J ends were trimmed by 1 base and 8 bases, with 8 bases remaining between them. The V gene's germline CDR1 is SGHTA and CDR2 FQGNSA. This CDR3 has 13 residues. The CDR3 loop is CASSLGQIEKLFF. The CDR3 nucleotides read TGTGCCAGCAGCTTAGGACAGATAGAAAAACTGTTTTTT. Supplemented by reference TRBV7-2 and TRBJ1-4, the full variable domain reads GAGVSQSPSNKVTEKGKDVELRCDPISGHTALYWYRQSLGQGLEFLIYFQGNSAPDKSGLPSDRFSAERTGGSVSTLTIQRTQQEDSAVYLCASSLGQIEKLFFGSGTQLSVL.

This clonotype was counted at least ten times. The V and J genes are TRBV7-9 and TRBJ1-4; no clear D. The CDR3 loop spans 16 amino acids. The germline V gene has CDR1 SEHNR and CDR2 FQNEAQ (reference sequence). V was cut by 5 bases and J by 5 bases, with 18 bases left in between. CDR3 loop: CASSLLVLIGNEKLFF. CDR3 in DNA: TGTGCCAGCAGCCTCCTCGTGCTAATCGGAAATGAAAAACTGTTTTTT.

This clonotype occurred many times. This sequence joins TRBV10-3 and TRBJ1-2; 12 bases match TRBD1. Germline assignment: CDR1 ENHRY and CDR2 SYGVKD. CDR3 length equals 15 residues. J was trimmed by 6 bases and V by 6 bases; bases with no gene match: 8. CDR3 coding DNA: TGTGCCATCAGAAGGGACAGGGGGCCGGTCGATGGCTACACCTTC. Translating it yields CAIRRDRGPVDGYTF.

This clonotype has a count of ten or more. The DNA of the CDR3 is TGTGTGATAGGGACAGGGGTGAAGGGCTACACCTTC. Protein sequence: CVIGTGVKGYTF. V is TRBV12-3 or TRBV12-4 and J is TRBJ1-2, with 10 bases aligning to TRBD1. The CDR3 spans 12 residues.

The chain couples TRBV19 to TRBJ1-1; D is unclear. Germline assignment: CDR1 LNHDA and CDR2 SQIVND (reference sequence). The CDR3 contains 13 residues. V lost 1 base and J 0 bases, leaving 3 bases between the germline ends. CDR3 protein: CASSIAVNTEAFF. For the CDR3, the DNA is TGTGCCAGTAGTATAGCAGTGAACACTGAAGCTTTCTTT.

This clonotype was detected many times. The V gene is TRBV5-5, the J gene TRBJ2-1; TRBD1 agrees at 10 bases. This CDR3 has 16 amino acids. V lost 1 base and J lost 9; bases outside the gene matches: 10. In germline, CDR1 is SGHKS, CDR2 YYEKEE (reference sequence). CDR3 sequence (DNA): TGTGCCAGCAGCTTGATGACAGGGGGCGAAAAGGGTGAGCAGTTCTTC. Its protein is CASSLMTGGEKGEQFF.

This clonotype has a count of ten or more. The chain joins TRBV5-4 to TRBJ2-2, with D tentatively TRBD2 (6 bases). V was cut by 4 bases and J by 1 base, with 17 bases left in between. The CDR3 runs 17 residues. Germline lookup yields CDR1 SGHNT and CDR2 YYREEE (reference sequence). Here the CDR3 reads CASSPGTLLGNTGELFF. In DNA form, the CDR3 reads TGTGCCAGCAGCCCCGGGACTCTCCTGGGGAACACCGGGGAGCTGTTTTTT.

Many counts were recorded for this clonotype. This chain connects TRBV27 to TRBJ1-5; D remains ambiguous. Between the trimmed V and J ends, which lost 5 bases and 0 bases, there was a span of 11 bases. Germline V gene data show CDR1 as MNHEY and CDR2 as SMNVEV (reference sequence). The CDR3 consists of 15 residues. The CDR3 is CASSHGPNSNQPQHF. CDR3 nucleotide sequence: TGTGCCAGCAGTCACGGGCCGAATAGCAATCAGCCCCAGCATTTT.

This clonotype was counted many times. This chain joins TRBV29-1 and TRBJ2-1; TRBD1 matches 7 bases. In germline, CDR1 is SQVTM, CDR2 ANQGSEA. This CDR3 region has 15 residues. Germline trimming cut 6 bases from V and 5 bases from J; bases unmatched to any gene: 13. CDR3 nucleotides: TGCAGCGTCCCCGAGGCAGGGGGTATCGACAATGAGCAGTTCTTC. It translates to CSVPEAGGIDNEQFF.

Ten or more counts support this clonotype. The rearrangement links TRBV3-1 to TRBJ2-7; D is possibly TRBD2 (5 bases). Trimming left V 3 bases short and J 0 bases short, with 15 bases between. The CDR3 has 16 amino acids. Germline V gives CDR1 LGHDT, CDR2 YNNKEL (reference sequence). CDR3 region: CASSQEVLAVSYEQYF. The DNA for the CDR3 is TGTGCCAGCAGCCAGGAGGTGCTAGCAGTCTCCTACGAGCAGTACTTC.

Concerning this clonotype itself: This sequence may be a read error, since a much larger clone differs from it by one base. The chain carries TRBV7-2 and TRBJ2-5; 8 bases match TRBD1. This CDR3 spans 13 amino acids. Germline V lookup: CDR1 SGHTA, CDR2 FQGNSA. The CDR3 protein is CASSADRDETHYF. The CDR3 DNA is TGTGCCAGCAGCGCGGACAGGGATGAGACCCATTACTTC.

This clonotype was seen many times. The J gene is TRBJ1-1, the V gene TRBV12-3 or TRBV12-4; D uncertain. This CDR3 region has 14 residues. V was pared by 8 bases and J by 4 bases, with 17 bases between. CDR3 sequence reads: CASGQRVGSTEAFF. CDR3 bases: TGTGCCAGCGGCCAGCGAGTCGGCTCCACTGAAGCTTTCTTT.

This clonotype has at least ten counts. In nucleotides, the CDR3 is TGTGCCAGCAGTGAAGGAGGGACAGGGGCCTACGAGCAGTACTTC. Its translation: CASSEGGTGAYEQYF. V and J are TRBV6-1 and TRBJ2-7; 10 nucleotides agree with TRBD1. V lost 1 base and J lost 2; bases outside the gene matches: 2. The CDR3 covers 15 residues. Germline CDR1 and CDR2: MNHNS and SASEGT.

This clonotype was observed at least ten times. The chain uses TRBV10-3 and TRBJ1-1; 7 positions agree with TRBD1. Trimming cost V 0 bases and J 4 bases; bases outside gene matches: 2. The CDR3 consists of 14 residues. Per the germline V gene, CDR1 is ENHRY and CDR2 is SYGVKD. In nucleotides, the CDR3 is TGTGCCATCAGTGAGTCACAGGGGAGCACTGAAGCTTTCTTT. It yields the protein CAISESQGSTEAFF.

This clonotype came up a few times. The V call is TRBV3-1, the J call TRBJ2-3; 11 bases are shared with TRBD2. The CDR3 contains 16 residues. CDR1 LGHDT and CDR2 YNNKEL come from the germline V gene (reference sequence). V lost 0 bases, J lost 5 bases, and 4 bases stayed unmatched. The CDR3 DNA reads as TGTGCCAGCAGCCAAGACCGGCTAGCGGGAGGAGATACGCAGTATTTT. It translates to CASSQDRLAGGDTQYF.

This clonotype occurred many times. The rearrangement links TRBV3-1 to TRBJ1-3; maybe TRBD1 (5 bases). The V end lost 2 bases, the J end lost 1 base, and 12 bases lay between the germline ends. Germline V gene lookup returns CDR1 LGHDT and CDR2 YNNKEL (reference sequence). The CDR3 totals 16 residues. The CDR3 DNA is TGTGCCAGCAGCCAAAGGCGGGGCCTTTCTGGAAACACCATATATTTT. It is translated as CASSQRRGLSGNTIYF.

This clonotype has ten or more counts. This chain joins TRBV15 and TRBJ1-2; 7 bases align to TRBD1. Germline assignment: CDR1 LNHNV and CDR2 YYDKDF (reference sequence). With V trimmed by 0 bases and J by 13 bases, 8 bases remained unmatched. This CDR3 is 13 amino acids long. The CDR3: CATSRDLRGQGTF. DNA of the CDR3: TGTGCCACCAGCAGAGACCTAAGGGGGCAGGGCACCTTC.

This clonotype was picked up a small number of times. The rearrangement joins TRBV20-1 to TRBJ2-2, with 9 positions matching TRBD1. The length of the CDR3 is 13 residues. Germline-derived CDR1 and CDR2 are DFQATT and SNEGSKA (reference sequence). The junction had 2 bases not matched to a gene; V was cut back by 6 bases and J by 3 bases. The CDR3 loop is CSARTGDTGELFF. The CDR3, as DNA: TGCAGTGCGAGGACAGGGGACACCGGGGAGCTGTTTTTT.

This clonotype was seen many times. CDR3 region: CASSVESQETQYF. The CDR3 nucleotides read TGTGCCAGCAGCGTAGAATCCCAAGAGACCCAGTACTTC. The chain couples TRBV9 to TRBJ2-5, with unresolved D. Per the germline V gene, CDR1 is SGDLS and CDR2 is YYNGEE. CDR3 length: 13 residues. Trimming shortened V by 0 bases and J by 1 base, and 4 bases separated the two germline ends.

There are many counts of this clonotype. The rearrangement uses TRBV7-2 and TRBJ2-7; D possibly uses TRBD1 or TRBD2 (5 bases each). In germline, CDR1 is SGHTA, CDR2 FQGNSA. The CDR3 totals 14 residues. Trimming stripped 5 bases from V and 0 bases from J, with 11 bases between. As DNA, the CDR3 is TGTGCCAGCAGCCACGGGGCAGTCTCCTACGAGCAGTACTTC. Translating gives CASSHGAVSYEQYF.

This clonotype was observed many times. This chain connects TRBV7-2 to TRBJ1-4; the D gene is possibly TRBD1 (6 bases). V lost 2 bases to trimming and J lost 8 bases, with 15 bases between them. The CDR3 is made up of 15 amino acids. The germline gives CDR1 SGHTA, CDR2 FQGNSA. CDR3 sequence reads: CASSLIVGGLEKLFF. The CDR3 DNA sequence: TGTGCCAGCAGCTTAATCGTAGGGGGACTGGAAAAACTGTTTTTT.

This clonotype was counted ten times or more. This chain links TRBV7-2 with TRBJ1-2; no clear D. V shed 4 bases and J shed 5 bases, with 11 bases lying between them. Germline V gene data show CDR1 as SGHTA and CDR2 as FQGNSA. The CDR3 is 13 residues long. The CDR3 DNA reads TGTGCCAGCAGCTCCTACTCGATTTATGGCTACACCTTC. It yields the protein CASSSYSIYGYTF.